What follows is one T cell receptor beta chain and its context. Its antigen remains unknown. Priming with a constant-region primer yielded TCR beta cDNA from 450 to 600 ng total RNA. Libraries of TCR beta came from three nested multiplex PCR rounds with slightly modified ARM-PCR. With TRBV1-TRBV30 forward primers and a C-beta reverse primer, the first two PCR rounds were run for about 10 cycles each. From the multiplex PCR reads, TCRdb called clonotypes with MiXCR, one entry per CDR3 protein. Here the sample spans approximately 310,000 distinct CDR3 sequences, 60% to 80% being singletons. Trimming removed 10 bases at V and 2 bases at J, with 18 bases between. This CDR3 is built from 14 residues. From germline, CDR1 is WSHSY and CDR2 SAAADI. Extraction also yielded germline DNA, while blood RNA was obtained from unsorted whole blood. This sample was included in a study of tumor-infiltrating lymphocytes in primary liver carcinoma.

Whole-study results and caveats: Pairs comparing tumor with adjacent tissue or blood overlapped less than pairs drawn from tumor regions.

The sample was peripheral blood. The rearrangement links TRBV10-2 to TRBJ2-7; D perhaps matches TRBD2 (6 bases). This TCR derives from a middle-aged man with primary liver carcinoma and hepatitis B virus infection. This CDR3 reads CATRMSGLAYEQYF. The CDR3 bases are TGCGCCACGAGGATGAGCGGGCTAGCCTACGAGCAGTACTTC.